This T cell receptor (delta chain) stems from a study of gamma-delta T cells after stem cell transplantation. On this clone: This likely came from a read error, as a far larger clone is one base away.

Germline V gene data show CDR1 as GEAIGNYY and CDR2 as EKD. The CDR3 has 20 amino acids. TCRdb reanalysed the RT-PCR reads via CATT. Of about 1,000 delta-chain clones in the sample, about 1.2% were seen once. The chain uses TRDV2 and TRDJ3; the match to TRDD3 covers 12 bases. The sequenced material came from gamma-delta T cells. The receptor comes from a human donor. It is not recorded whose cells these are; they may come from a transplant donor. As DNA, the CDR3 is TGTGCCTGTGACCAACCCCCGCTGGGGGATACGTTCTGGGACACCCAACAGATGTTTTTC. Translation: CACDQPPLGDTFWDTQQMFF.